Detailed here is one T cell receptor beta chain. The data originate from a study of cytomegalovirus exposure and HLA in healthy donors. Clones were sequenced by immunoSEQ multiplex PCR, and TCRdb holds only the in-frame ones, with some missing. The data show about 240,000 clones, around 88% seen once. The donors were in the approximately 120-subject validation cohort; that cohort was separate from the 666-subject first cohort. Germline V gene data show CDR1 as KGHSH and CDR2 as LQKENI. CDR3 length: 12 residues. Trimming left V 3 bases short and J 6 bases short, with 8 bases between. V is TRBV18 and J is TRBJ1-2; a weak D match, TRBD1 (5 bases). What was sequenced was PBMCs. The TCR comes from a young woman in good health and CMV-seropositive. The DNA for the CDR3 is TGTGCCAGCTCACCGGACACAAATGGCTACACCTTC. The encoded protein is CASSPDTNGYTF. The variable domain in full, completed from reference TRBV18 and TRBJ1-2, reads NAGVMQNPRHLVRRRGQEARLRCSPMKGHSHVYWYRQLPEEGLKFMVYLQKENIIDESGMPKERFSAEFPKEGPSILRIQQVVRGDSAAYFCASSPDTNGYTFGSGTRLTVV.